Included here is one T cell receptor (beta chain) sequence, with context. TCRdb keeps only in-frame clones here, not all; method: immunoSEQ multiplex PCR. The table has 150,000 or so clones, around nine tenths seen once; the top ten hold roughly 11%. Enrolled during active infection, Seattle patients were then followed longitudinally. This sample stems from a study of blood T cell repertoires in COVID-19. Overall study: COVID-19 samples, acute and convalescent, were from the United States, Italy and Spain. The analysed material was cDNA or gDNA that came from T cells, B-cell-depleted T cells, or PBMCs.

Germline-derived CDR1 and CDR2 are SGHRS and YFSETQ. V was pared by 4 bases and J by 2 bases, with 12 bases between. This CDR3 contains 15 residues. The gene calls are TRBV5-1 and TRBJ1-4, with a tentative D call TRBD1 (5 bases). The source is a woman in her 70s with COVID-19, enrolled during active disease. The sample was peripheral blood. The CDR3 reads CASSLTGLTNEKLFF. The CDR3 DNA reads TGCGCCAGCAGCCTCACGGGACTGACTAATGAAAAACTGTTTTTT.